This T cell receptor (beta chain) was recovered during a study of T-cell memory formation after mild COVID-19. Germline values: CDR1 KGHDR, CDR2 SFDVKD. The junction had 10 bases not matched to a gene; V was cut back by 4 bases and J by 4 bases. This CDR3 comprises 16 residues. TCRdb reanalysed the 5' RACE reads using MiXCR and keeps one entry per CDR3 protein. The data contain 44,000 or so distinct CDR3 sequences, more than 9% of them singletons. This chain uses TRBV24-1 with TRBJ2-3; 7 nucleotides align to TRBD1. This TCR was recovered from an adult woman who had mild COVID-19 (a few samples of this study predate the infection). Cell type and time point are not known. Sequenced material: PBMCs or a T cell subset sorted from them (not recorded which). The CDR3 spells CATSDFRDSEPDTQYF. The CDR3, as DNA: TGTGCCACCAGTGACTTCCGGGACAGCGAACCAGATACGCAGTATTTT.